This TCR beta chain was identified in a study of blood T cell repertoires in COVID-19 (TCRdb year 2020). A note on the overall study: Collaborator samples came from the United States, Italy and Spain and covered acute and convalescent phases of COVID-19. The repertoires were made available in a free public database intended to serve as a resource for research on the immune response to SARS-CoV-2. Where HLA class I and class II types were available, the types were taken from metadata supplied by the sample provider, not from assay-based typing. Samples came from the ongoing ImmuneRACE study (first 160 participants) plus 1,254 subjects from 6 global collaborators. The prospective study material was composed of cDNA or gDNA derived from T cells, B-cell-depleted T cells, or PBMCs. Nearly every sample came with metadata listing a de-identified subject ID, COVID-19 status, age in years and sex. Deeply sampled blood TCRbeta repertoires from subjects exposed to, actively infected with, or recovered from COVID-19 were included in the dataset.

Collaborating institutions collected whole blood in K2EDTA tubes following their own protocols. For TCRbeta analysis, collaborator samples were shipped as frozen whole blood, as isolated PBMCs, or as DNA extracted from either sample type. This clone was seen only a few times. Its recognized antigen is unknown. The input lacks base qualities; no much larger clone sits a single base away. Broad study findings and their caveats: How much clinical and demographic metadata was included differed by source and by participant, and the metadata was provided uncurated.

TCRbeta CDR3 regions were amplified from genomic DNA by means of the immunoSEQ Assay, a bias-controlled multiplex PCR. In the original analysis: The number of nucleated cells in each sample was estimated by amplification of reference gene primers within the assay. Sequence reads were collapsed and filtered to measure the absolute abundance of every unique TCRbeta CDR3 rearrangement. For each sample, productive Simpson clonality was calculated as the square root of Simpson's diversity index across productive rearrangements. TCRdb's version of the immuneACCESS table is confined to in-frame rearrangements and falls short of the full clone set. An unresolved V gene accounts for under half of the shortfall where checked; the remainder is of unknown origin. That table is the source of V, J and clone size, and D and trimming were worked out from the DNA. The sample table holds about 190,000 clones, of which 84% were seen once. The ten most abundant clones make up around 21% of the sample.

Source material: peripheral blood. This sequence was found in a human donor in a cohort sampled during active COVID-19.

Here is the DNA: TGCAGCGACCTACAGGGGGGCAATGCAGATACGCAGTATTTT. Translated, it reads CSDLQGGNADTQYF. The chain links TRBV29-1 with TRBJ2-3; 8 bases in the junction line up with TRBD1. CDR1 is given as SQVTM and CDR2 as ANQGSEA, both from the germline V gene. From the cysteine up to the phenylalanine, the CDR3 has a length of 14 residues. Only CDR3 DNA is held: 42 bases, read in frame from base 1. Trimmed from V: 7 bases; trimmed from J: 4 bases; junction bases lacking a gene match: 10.